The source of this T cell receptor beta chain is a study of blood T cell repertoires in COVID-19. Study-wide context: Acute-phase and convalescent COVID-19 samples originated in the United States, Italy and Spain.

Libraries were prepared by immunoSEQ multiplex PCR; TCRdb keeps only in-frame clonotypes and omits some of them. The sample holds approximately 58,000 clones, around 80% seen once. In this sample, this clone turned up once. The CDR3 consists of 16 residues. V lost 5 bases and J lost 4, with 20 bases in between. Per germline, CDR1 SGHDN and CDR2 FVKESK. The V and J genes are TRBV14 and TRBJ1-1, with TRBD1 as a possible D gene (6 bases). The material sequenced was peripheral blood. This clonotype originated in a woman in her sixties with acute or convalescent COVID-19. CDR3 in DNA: TGTGCCAGCAGCTACGGTGGGGGCGGGCGGGTCACTGAAGCTTTCTTT. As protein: CASSYGGGGRVTEAFF.